This TCR beta chain was documented in a study of T cells in localized non-small cell lung cancer. The CDR3 runs to 13 residues. Trimming cost V 3 bases and J 5 bases, with 10 bases left between them. The germline V gene has CDR1 SGHTA and CDR2 FQGNSA. TCRdb keeps only in-frame clones here, not all; method: immunoSEQ multiplex PCR. The table includes 15,000 to 25,000 clones, 85% to 95% detected once. The gene calls are TRBV7-2 and TRBJ1-1; D ambiguous. The receptor's source is a male donor older than 55 with stage I squamous cell lung carcinoma. Sequencing was performed on peripheral blood, taken before any cancer treatment. CDR3 sequence (DNA): TGTGCCAGCAGCTTCAACATTGAAACTGAAGCTTTCTTT. Protein: CASSFNIETEAFF.